This T cell receptor beta chain is drawn from a study of response to subunit inactivated influenza vaccine. In regard to this clonotype: Its antigen is unidentified.

CDR3 size: 15 residues. Trimming shortened V by 4 bases and J by 4 bases, and 16 bases separated the two germline ends. CDR1 and CDR2 from the germline V gene are LGHNA and YNFKEQ. A single record per CDR3 protein comes from TCRdb applying MiXCR to the RT-PCR reads. The sample yields 180,000 or so distinct CDR3 sequences, roughly 12% seen once. Study-wide results and caveats: After each seasonal influenza vaccination, few new T cells are recruited, the authors suggested.

This sample was also put to use in a study of T cells expressing NK-cell markers. That source reports: cDNA encoding TCR beta was synthesized via 5'RACE template switching incorporating UMIs. The TCR beta repertoires originated in sorted CD3+CD56+NKG2C+, CD3+CD56+NKG2C- and CD3+CD56-NKG2C+ T cells. An anti-gamma-delta TCR antibody was added in several experiments. It restricted sorting to alpha-beta TCR-expressing T cells. The study left the HCMV specificity of expanded NKG2C+ T cell clones unresolved.

The sequence was obtained from a man over 45 who received an inactivated influenza vaccine. This chain uses TRBV4-2 with TRBJ1-1; D perhaps matches TRBD1 (6 bases). The specimen comprised CD8+ T cells sorted from PBMCs, sampled roughly 12 days after vaccination. CDR3 DNA sequence: TGTGCCAGCAGCCCAGTCGGGGACATGGGCACTGAAGCTTTCTTT. As protein: CASSPVGDMGTEAFF.